Listed here are 13 T cell receptor beta chains from one sample, sequenced in a study of blood T cells in healthy people across ages. A second PCR, run for roughly 7 to 11 cycles, used a sample-barcoded 5' primer plus a J-beta primer mix. TCRdb reanalysed the 5' RACE reads using MiXCR and keeps one entry per CDR3 protein. This table has around 1,800,000 distinct CDR3 sequences, about two fifths appearing once. The sequencing input was blood. These receptors were taken from a human donor in good health.

This clonotype has just a few counts. The CDR3 sequence is CASSFSTTDTEAFF. CDR3 coding DNA: TGTGCCAGCAGTTTTAGTACTACCGACACTGAAGCTTTCTTT. The rearrangement links TRBV6-2 or TRBV6-3 to TRBJ1-1; D is uncertain. The V gene's germline CDR1 is MNHEY and CDR2 SVGEGT. The CDR3 has 14 amino acids. Trimming took 4 bases from V and 3 from J, leaving 12 bases between them.

This chain joins TRBV10-3 and TRBJ2-2; 12 nucleotides align to TRBD2. This CDR3 is built from 15 residues. Trimming cost V 8 bases and J 1 base; bases outside gene matches: 2. Germline CDR1 is ENHRY and CDR2 is SYGVKD. The CDR3: CAIRTSGVNTGELFF. The CDR3 DNA follows: TGTGCCATCCGGACTAGCGGGGTGAACACCGGGGAGCTGTTTTTT.

This clonotype came up a few times. V gene TRBV7-9 combines with J gene TRBJ1-1; TRBD1 aligns across 7 bases. This CDR3 spans 15 amino acids. Germline V gene sequence: CDR1 SEHNR, CDR2 FQNEAQ (reference sequence). The CDR3 DNA follows: TGTGCTACCACGACAGGGAGGCTTGGGAACACTGAAGCTTTCTTT. This sequence encodes CATTTGRLGNTEAFF.

This chain links TRBV18 with TRBJ1-2; a possible D gene is TRBD1 (6 bases). Trimming shortened V by 5 bases and J by 0 bases, and 19 bases separated the two germline ends. The CDR3 covers 17 residues. Germline V gene data show CDR1 as KGHSH and CDR2 as LQKENI. CDR3 sequence: CASSKTRQEGSNYGYTF. CDR3 sequence (DNA): TGTGCCAGCTCAAAAACTCGACAGGAAGGTTCTAACTATGGCTACACCTTC.

The V call is TRBV20-1, the J call TRBJ2-5, with TRBD2 matching over 15 bases. The V gene end was trimmed by 6 bases and the J gene end by 5 bases; junction bases not matched to a gene: 10. Germline loops: CDR1 DFQATT, CDR2 SNEGSKA (reference sequence). This CDR3 is built from 16 residues. The CDR3 coding sequence is TGCAGTGCAAGGACTAGCGGGGGGGCCAGGTGGGAGACCCAGTACTTC. This codes for CSARTSGGARWETQYF.

CDR3 protein: CATSSRDLLYGYTF. The CDR3 region has the DNA TGTGCCACCAGCAGTCGTGACCTGTTGTATGGCTACACCTTC. This chain uses TRBV15 with TRBJ1-2; D call uncertain. Trimming took off 3 bases at V and 5 bases at J, with 13 bases between the two ends. The CDR3 is made up of 14 amino acids. The germline CDR1 and CDR2 sequences are LNHNV and YYDKDF (reference sequence).

The chain couples TRBV5-1 to TRBJ2-1, with D uncertain. Germline V gives CDR1 SGHRS, CDR2 YFSETQ. The CDR3 totals 13 residues. V lost 3 bases, J lost 6 bases, and 10 bases lay in between. Here the CDR3 DNA reads TGCGCCAGCAGCTCGGAGTGGGGCAATGAGCAGTTCTTC. Its translation: CASSSEWGNEQFF.

V is TRBV12-3 or TRBV12-4 and J is TRBJ1-1; 8 bases match TRBD1. The CDR3 is made up of 13 amino acids. The junction had 4 bases not matched to a gene; V was cut back by 6 bases and J by 4 bases. The DNA of the CDR3 is TGTGCCAGCAGGACGGACAGGGCCACTGAAGCTTTCTTT. It is translated as CASRTDRATEAFF.

The chain links TRBV4-3 to TRBJ2-5; 12 bases agree with TRBD2. The CDR3 length is 15 residues. Trimming took 5 bases from V and 4 from J; bases not matched to a gene: 5. Germline V gene lookup returns CDR1 LGHNA and CDR2 YSLEER. CDR3 loop: CASSSGLAGIETQYF. DNA of the CDR3: TGCGCCAGCAGCTCTGGACTAGCGGGGATAGAGACCCAGTACTTC.

CDR3 in amino acids: CASSFSDRGGEQYF. The CDR3 DNA sequence: TGTGCCAGCAGTTTTTCGGACAGGGGGGGCGAGCAGTACTTC. The V gene is TRBV12-3 or TRBV12-4, the J gene TRBJ2-7; the match to TRBD1 covers 10 bases. The V and J ends lost 3 bases and 6 bases, in that order; junction bases with no gene match: 5. The CDR3 loop spans 14 amino acids.

This clonotype has more than one count but fewer than ten. The genes are TRBV7-9 and TRBJ2-7; D perhaps matches TRBD1 (6 bases). CDR1 is SEHNR, CDR2 FQNEAQ, per germline (reference sequence). The V end lost 4 bases, the J end lost 4 bases, and 14 bases lay between the germline ends. This CDR3 has 14 amino acids. The CDR3 sequence: CASSSQGFRYEQYF. CDR3 nucleotides: TGTGCCAGCAGCTCCCAGGGGTTTAGGTACGAGCAGTACTTC.

The rearrangement uses TRBV9 and TRBJ2-7; 7 bases line up with TRBD1. In germline, CDR1 is SGDLS, CDR2 YYNGEE. With V trimmed by 3 bases and J by 5 bases, 11 bases remained unmatched. This CDR3 contains 15 residues. CDR3 sequence: CASSGPGQNLHEQYF. For the CDR3, the DNA is TGTGCCAGCAGCGGACCGGGACAGAATCTTCACGAGCAGTACTTC.

This clonotype was detected a few times. The gene calls are TRBV7-2 and TRBJ2-7, with 8 bases matching TRBD2. This CDR3 has 16 residues. Germline assignment: CDR1 SGHTA and CDR2 FQGNSA. Trimming cost V 6 bases and J 0 bases; bases outside gene matches: 10. In nucleotides, the CDR3 is TGTGCCAGCAGTATTGCAGCGGGGGCCGTCTCCTACGAGCAGTACTTC. It is translated as CASSIAAGAVSYEQYF.